This TCR beta chain was captured by sequencing in a study of blood T cell repertoires in COVID-19. Study in general: Italy, Spain and the United States were the sources of the convalescent and acute COVID-19 samples. Sources were T cells, B-cell-depleted T cells, or PBMCs; the material itself was cDNA or gDNA.

Deletions cut 7 bases from V and 6 bases from J, with 16 bases between. This CDR3 has 14 residues. The germline CDR1 and CDR2 sequences are SNHLY and FYNNEI. As originally analysed: Using reference gene primer amplification, nucleated cell counts were estimated. This table comes from immunoSEQ multiplex PCR, and its TCRdb copy is limited to in-frame clones, with some not included. That table supplies the V and J calls and clone size; D and trimming were determined from the DNA. The table has about 80,000 clones, about four fifths seen once. This clonotype originated in a woman in her seventies with acute or convalescent COVID-19. Sequencing was done on a sample of peripheral blood. This chain connects TRBV2 to TRBJ1-5, with a weak D call TRBD1 (5 bases). The CDR3 protein is CASNLGGGGQPQHF. The CDR3 bases are TGTGCCAGCAACCTTGGGGGGGGAGGTCAGCCCCAGCATTTT.